The present T cell receptor beta chain was sequenced within a study of CD8 T cells in ankylosing spondylitis. Findings and caveats of the study: Before this, some motif variants had been reported in reactive arthritis synovial fluid and blood. Reportedly, matched ankylosing spondylitis synovial fluid was significantly enriched for disease-linked clones. Among TCR beta sequences, a motif of roughly 8 highly homologous variants appeared characteristic of ankylosing spondylitis blood. Disease-linked clones bore a CD8+ phenotype and were relatively rare in peripheral blood.

Quantitative 5'-RACE with molecular barcodes was used to make the TCR beta libraries. MiXCR, run by TCRdb on the 5' RACE reads, gives a single entry per CDR3 protein. Seen here are 500,000 to 550,000 distinct CDR3 sequences, over 9.5% observed once, and the top ten hold approximately 6.2%. About this clonotype: As yet, its antigen is unknown.

Germline V CDR1 and CDR2: SGDLS, YYNGEE. Between the trimmed V and J ends, which lost 0 bases and 9 bases, there was a span of 13 bases. The CDR3 contains 14 residues. The material sequenced was blood, either unsorted or a sorted T cell fraction (not recorded which). This clonotype was obtained from a male donor with ankylosing spondylitis. The chain combines TRBV9 with TRBJ1-3; no clear D. The CDR3 spells CASSVDREGSTIYF. CDR3 nucleotide sequence: TGTGCCAGCAGCGTAGATCGGGAGGGTAGCACCATATATTTT.